This T cell receptor (beta chain) originates from a study of Ad26.COV2.S vaccination and SARS-CoV-2 variants. Whole-study results and caveats: Spike-specific TCR breadth ran higher among vaccine recipients than placebo recipients. Assessments of TCR breadth and depth may have underestimated the total T cell responses. Substantial breadth in spike-specific CD8+ and CD4+ T cell responses was reportedly seen after vaccination.

Trimming cost V 3 bases and J 1 base; bases outside gene matches: 8. This CDR3 has 17 residues. CDR1 is DFQATT, CDR2 SNEGSKA, per germline (reference sequence). Some clones are missing from TCRdb's copy, which holds only in-frame ones; the method was immunoSEQ multiplex PCR. The sample includes roughly 680,000 clones, 89% seen only once; the top ten take over 1.3%. The treatment denotes: roughly 20 received Ad26.COV2.S at low or high dose, single or two shots; roughly 5 received placebo; per-sample allocation not given. Samples analyzed were those drawn on day 63 after the first vaccine or placebo injection. It was an adult aged 18-55 years in Boston who was the donor. Turning to this clone: What it binds is not known.

This material consisted of peripheral blood, taken in a trial of Ad26.COV2.S vaccine versus placebo. The V gene is TRBV20-1, the J gene TRBJ2-6; 8 nucleotides align to TRBD2. This TCR derives from a person aged 18 to 59 who received the Ad26.COV2.S COVID-19 vaccine or a placebo. The CDR3 DNA reads as TGCAGTGCTAGTCTGCTAGCGGGCCTTTCTGGGGCCAACGTCCTGACTTTC. Amino acid sequence: CSASLLAGLSGANVLTF.